The sequence of this TCR beta chain was determined in a study of blood T cell repertoires in COVID-19. The CDR3 loop spans 15 amino acids. The germline V gene has CDR1 MNHEY and CDR2 SMNVEV (reference sequence). With 2 bases clipped from V and 8 bases from J, the junction kept 11 bases outside the gene matches. Data came from immunoSEQ multiplex PCR; TCRdb stores just in-frame clones and leaves some out. The data contain 150,000 to 200,000 clones, about nine tenths of them seen just once; the ten biggest clones take up about 5.3%. Seattle researchers signed up patients amid active infection and tracked them longitudinally.

Sequenced material: peripheral blood. The rearrangement joins TRBV27 to TRBJ1-2, with 7 positions matching TRBD1. This TCR derives from a man aged 25 to 45 with COVID-19, enrolled during active disease. The CDR3, as DNA: TGTGCCAGCAGTTTAGAACCTATGGCAGGGGGGGGCTACACCTTC. Amino acids: CASSLEPMAGGGYTF.